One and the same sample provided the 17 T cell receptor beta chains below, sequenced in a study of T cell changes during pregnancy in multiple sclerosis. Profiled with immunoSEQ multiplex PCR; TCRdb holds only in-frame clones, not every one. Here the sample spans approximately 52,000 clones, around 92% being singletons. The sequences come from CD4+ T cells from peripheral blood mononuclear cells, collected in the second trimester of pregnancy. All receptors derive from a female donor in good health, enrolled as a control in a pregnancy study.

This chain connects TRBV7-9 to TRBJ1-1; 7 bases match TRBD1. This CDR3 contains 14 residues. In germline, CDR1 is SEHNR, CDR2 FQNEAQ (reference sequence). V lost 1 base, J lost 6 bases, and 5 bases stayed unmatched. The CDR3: CASSLGHRGAEAFF. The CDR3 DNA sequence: TGTGCCAGCAGCTTAGGTCACAGGGGCGCTGAAGCTTTCTTT.

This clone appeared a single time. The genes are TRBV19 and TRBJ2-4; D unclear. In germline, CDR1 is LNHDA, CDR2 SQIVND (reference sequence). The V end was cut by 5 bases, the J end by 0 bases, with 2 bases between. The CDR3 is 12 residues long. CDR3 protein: CASSLAKNIQYF. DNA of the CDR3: TGTGCCAGTAGTCTAGCCAAAAACATTCAGTACTTC.

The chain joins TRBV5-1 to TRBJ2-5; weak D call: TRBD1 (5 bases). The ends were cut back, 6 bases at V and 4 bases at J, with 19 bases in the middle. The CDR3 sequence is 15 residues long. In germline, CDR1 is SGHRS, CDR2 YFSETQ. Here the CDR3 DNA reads TGCGCCAGCACTGCCAACACGGACCAGGGAGAGACCCAGTACTTC. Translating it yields CASTANTDQGETQYF.

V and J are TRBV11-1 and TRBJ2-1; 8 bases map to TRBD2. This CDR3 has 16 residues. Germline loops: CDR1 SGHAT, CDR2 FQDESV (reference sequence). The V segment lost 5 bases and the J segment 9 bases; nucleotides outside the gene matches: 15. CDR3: CASSPGGAGETGEQFF. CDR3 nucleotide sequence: TGTGCCAGCAGCCCCGGGGGGGCGGGAGAGACGGGTGAGCAGTTCTTC.

The CDR3 DNA is TGCGCCAGCAGCCAAGAAATGATGCGGGAGGTGGCTACGTTCTTC. This gives the protein CASSQEMMREVATFF. The gene calls are TRBV4-1 and TRBJ2-1, with 8 nucleotides matching TRBD2. Per the germline V gene, CDR1 is MGHRA and CDR2 is YSYEKL. CDR3 length: 15 residues. J lost 15 bases, V lost 0 bases, and 13 bases had no gene match.

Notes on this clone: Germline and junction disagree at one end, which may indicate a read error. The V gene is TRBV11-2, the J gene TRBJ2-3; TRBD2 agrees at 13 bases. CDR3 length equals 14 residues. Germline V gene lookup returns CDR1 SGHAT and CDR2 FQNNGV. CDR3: CASSLGLAGAPVHF. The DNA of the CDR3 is TGTGCCAGCAGCCTTGGACTAGCGGGAGCCCCGGTGCATTTT.

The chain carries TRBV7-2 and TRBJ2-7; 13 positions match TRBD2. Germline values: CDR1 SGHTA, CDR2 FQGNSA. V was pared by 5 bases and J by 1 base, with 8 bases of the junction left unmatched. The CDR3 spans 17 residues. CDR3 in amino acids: CASSPRTSGSSSYEQYF. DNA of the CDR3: TGTGCCAGCAGCCCGAGGACTAGCGGGAGTTCTTCCTACGAGCAGTACTTC. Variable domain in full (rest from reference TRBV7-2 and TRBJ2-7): GAGVSQSPSNKVTEKGKDVELRCDPISGHTALYWYRQSLGQGLEFLIYFQGNSAPDKSGLPSDRFSAERTGGSVSTLTIQRTQQEDSAVYLCASSPRTSGSSSYEQYFGPGTRLTVT.

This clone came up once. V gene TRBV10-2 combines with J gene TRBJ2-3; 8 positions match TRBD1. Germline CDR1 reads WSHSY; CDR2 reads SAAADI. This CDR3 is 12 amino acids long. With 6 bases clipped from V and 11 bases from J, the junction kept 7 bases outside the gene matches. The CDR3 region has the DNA TGCGCCAGCAGCCCTGGACAGGGAGGGCAGTATTTT. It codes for CASSPGQGGQYF.

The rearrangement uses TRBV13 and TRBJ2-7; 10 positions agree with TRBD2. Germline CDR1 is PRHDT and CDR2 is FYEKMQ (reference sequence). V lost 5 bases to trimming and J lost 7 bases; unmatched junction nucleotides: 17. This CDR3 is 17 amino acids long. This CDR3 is CASSPKRGGYGVWEQYF. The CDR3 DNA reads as TGTGCCAGCAGCCCTAAGCGGGGGGGCTATGGAGTGTGGGAGCAGTACTTC.

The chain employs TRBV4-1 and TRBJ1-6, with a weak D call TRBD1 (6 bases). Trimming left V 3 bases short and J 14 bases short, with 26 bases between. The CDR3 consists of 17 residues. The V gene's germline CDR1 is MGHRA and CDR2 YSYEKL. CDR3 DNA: TGCGCCAGCAGCCACTTCGAGGGGACACGCAAGGGGATGGCCCTCCACTTT. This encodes CASSHFEGTRKGMALHF.

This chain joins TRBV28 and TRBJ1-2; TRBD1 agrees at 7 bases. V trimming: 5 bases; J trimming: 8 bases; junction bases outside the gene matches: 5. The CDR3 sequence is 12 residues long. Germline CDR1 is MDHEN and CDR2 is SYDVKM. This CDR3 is CASSTGVLGYTF. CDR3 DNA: TGTGCCAGCAGTACAGGGGTATTAGGCTACACCTTC.

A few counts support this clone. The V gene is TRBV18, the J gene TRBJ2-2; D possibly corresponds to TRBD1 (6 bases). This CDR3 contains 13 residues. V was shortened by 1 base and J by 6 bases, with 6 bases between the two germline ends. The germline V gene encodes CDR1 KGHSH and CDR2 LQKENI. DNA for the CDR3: TGTGCCAGCTCACCACAGGGGGCCGGGGAGCTGTTTTTT. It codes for CASSPQGAGELFF.

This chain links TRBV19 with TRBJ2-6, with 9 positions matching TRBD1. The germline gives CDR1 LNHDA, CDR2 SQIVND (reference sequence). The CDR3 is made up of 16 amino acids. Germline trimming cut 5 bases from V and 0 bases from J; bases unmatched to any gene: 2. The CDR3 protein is CASSRDRDSGANVLTF. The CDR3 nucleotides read TGTGCCAGTAGTCGGGACAGGGACTCTGGGGCCAACGTCCTGACTTTC.

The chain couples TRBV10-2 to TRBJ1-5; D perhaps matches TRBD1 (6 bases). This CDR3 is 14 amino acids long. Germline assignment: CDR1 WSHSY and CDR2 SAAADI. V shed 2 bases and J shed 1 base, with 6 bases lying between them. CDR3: CASSEQGSNQPQHF. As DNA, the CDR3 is TGCGCCAGCAGTGAGCAGGGGAGCAATCAGCCCCAGCATTTT.

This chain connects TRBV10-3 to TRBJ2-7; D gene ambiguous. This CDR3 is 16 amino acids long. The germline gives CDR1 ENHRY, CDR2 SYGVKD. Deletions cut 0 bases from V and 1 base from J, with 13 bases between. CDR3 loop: CAISESKSVASYEQYF. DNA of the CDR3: TGTGCCATCAGTGAGTCAAAGTCAGTCGCATCCTACGAGCAGTACTTC.

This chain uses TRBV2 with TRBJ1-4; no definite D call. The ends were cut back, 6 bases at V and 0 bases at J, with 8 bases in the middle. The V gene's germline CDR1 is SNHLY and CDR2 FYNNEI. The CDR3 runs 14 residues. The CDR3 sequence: CASREFPTNEKLFF. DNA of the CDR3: TGTGCCAGCAGAGAGTTCCCAACTAATGAAAAACTGTTTTTT.

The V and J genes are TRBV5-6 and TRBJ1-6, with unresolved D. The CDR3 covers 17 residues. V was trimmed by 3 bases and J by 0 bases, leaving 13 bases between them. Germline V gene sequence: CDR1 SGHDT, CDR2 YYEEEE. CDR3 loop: CASSSGSSGSYNSPLHF. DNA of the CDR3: TGTGCCAGCAGCTCGGGTTCCTCGGGCTCCTATAATTCACCCCTCCACTTT.